This TCR beta chain was captured in a study of T cell changes during pregnancy in multiple sclerosis. The table came from immunoSEQ multiplex PCR; TCRdb's copy has only in-frame clones and leaves some out. The sample carries 40,000 or so clones, about nine tenths recorded once. CDR1 and CDR2 (germline): MNHEY, SVGAGI. J gave up 8 bases and V 7 bases, and 5 bases lay outside the gene matches. The CDR3 contains 12 residues. The V gene is TRBV6-5, the J gene TRBJ1-2; 9 bases align to TRBD1. The source was CD4+ T cells from peripheral blood mononuclear cells, collected in the first trimester of pregnancy. The TCR was taken from a female donor in good health, enrolled as a control in a pregnancy study. The CDR3, as DNA: TGTGCCAGCACCAGACAGGGGGGCGGCTACACCTTC. This sequence encodes CASTRQGGGYTF.